The T cell receptor beta chain described here comes from a study of T cell responses to AZD1222 COVID-19 vaccine. Germline CDR1 reads SGHNT; CDR2 reads YENEEA. Trimming left V 2 bases short and J 5 bases short, with 12 bases between. The CDR3 has 14 amino acids. TCRdb's copy holds only in-frame clones and misses some; the assay was immunoSEQ multiplex PCR. Of 20,000 or so clones in the sample, 84% were seen once. Study-level results: Rises in breadth and depth of Spike-specific TCRs came after two AZD1222 doses. The CD4 TCRs associated with vaccination extended across spike and predominated at 160-218 and 743-854. Nearly half of spike-specific TCRs reportedly go after variant regions that carry no mutations.

Notes on this clone: The antigen remains unidentified.

The J gene is TRBJ1-1, the V gene TRBV11-3; a weak D match, TRBD1 (6 bases). The material was peripheral blood, obtained 28 days after the second AZD1222 dose. The sequence was collected from an adult who received the AZD1222 COVID-19 vaccine. The CDR3 DNA reads as TGTGCCAGCAGCTTAAAACAGAGGGGGACTGAAGCTTTCTTT. This translates into CASSLKQRGTEAFF.